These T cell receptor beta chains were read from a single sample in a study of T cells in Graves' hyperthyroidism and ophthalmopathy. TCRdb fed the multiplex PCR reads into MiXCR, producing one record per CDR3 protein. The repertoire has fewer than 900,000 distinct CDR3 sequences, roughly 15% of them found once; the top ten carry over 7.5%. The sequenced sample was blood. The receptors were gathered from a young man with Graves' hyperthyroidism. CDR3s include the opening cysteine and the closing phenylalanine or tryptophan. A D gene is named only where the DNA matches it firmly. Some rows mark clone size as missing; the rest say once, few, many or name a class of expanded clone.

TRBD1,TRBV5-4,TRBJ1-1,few,TGTGCCAGCAGCTTCCCGGACAGGGCGAACGGTGAAGCTTTCTTT,CASSFPDRANGEAFF
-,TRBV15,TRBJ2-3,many,TGTGCCACCAGCAGAGATCCCGGGGGGCTCGGCACAGATACGCAGTATTTT,CATSRDPGGLGTDTQYF
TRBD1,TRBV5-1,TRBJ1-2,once,TGCGCCAGCAGCTGGACAGGGGGCTATGGCTACACCTTC,CASSWTGGYGYTF
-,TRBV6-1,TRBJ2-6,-,TGTGCCAGCAGAAAGACTTCCGGGGCCTACTCTGGGGCCAACGTCCTGACTTTC,CASRKTSGAYSGANVLTF
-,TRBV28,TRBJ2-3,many,TGTGCCAGCAGTCCACCCCCCTCCGACGGAGATACGCAGTATTTT,CASSPPPSDGDTQYF
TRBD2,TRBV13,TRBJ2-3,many,TGTGCCAGCAGCCAACCTAGCGGCGATACGCAGTATTTT,CASSQPSGDTQYF
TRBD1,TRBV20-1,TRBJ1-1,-,TGCAGTGCCTTCTTCGGGACAGGGGGTTTTGCCACTGAAGCTTTCTTT,CSAFFGTGGFATEAFF
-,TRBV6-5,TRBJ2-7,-,TGTGCCAGCAGTTACCGGCAGCTCGACTCCTACGAGCAGTACTTC,CASSYRQLDSYEQYF
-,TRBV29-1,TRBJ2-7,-,TGCAGCGTTGAAGAAGCGGGCCGCTCCTACAATGAGCAGTACTTC,CSVEEAGRSYNEQYF
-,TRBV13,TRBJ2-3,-,TGTGCCAGCAGCTTTCGACGGCCCTACACAGATACGCAGTATTTT,CASSFRRPYTDTQYF
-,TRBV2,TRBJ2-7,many,TGTGCCAGCAGGCTAGCGACCTACGAGCAGTACTTC,CASRLATYEQYF
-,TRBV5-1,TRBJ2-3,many,TGCGCCAGCAGCTACCCCGCGGGACATGGTGGTACGCAGTATTTT,CASSYPAGHGGTQYF
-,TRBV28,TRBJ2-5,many,TGTGCCAGCAGTTTGGCGGGAATAGGGGAGACCCAGTACTTC,CASSLAGIGETQYF
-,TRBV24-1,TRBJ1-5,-,TGTGCCACCCGGAATCTCTCAGGCGCCGCGGGGGAACAGCCCCAGCATTTT,CATRNLSGAAGEQPQHF
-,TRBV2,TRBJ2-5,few,TGTGCCAGCAGTAACAGACAAGAGACCCAGTACTTC,CASSNRQETQYF
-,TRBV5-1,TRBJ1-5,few,TGCGCCAGCAGCTTGAAGTGGGATCAGCCCCAGCATTTT,CASSLKWDQPQHF
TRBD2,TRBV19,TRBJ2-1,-,TGTGCCAGTAGACTAGCGGGAGGCGACAATGAGCAGTTCTTC,CASRLAGGDNEQFF
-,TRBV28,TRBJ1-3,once,TGTGCCAGCAGGGAGGACGGAGGAGGAGAGAACACCATATATTTT,CASREDGGGENTIYF
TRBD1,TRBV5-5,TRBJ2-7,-,TGTGCCAGCAGCCACCGGGACAGGGGTGTCACGGTTAGCTACGAGCAGTACTTC,CASSHRDRGVTVSYEQYF
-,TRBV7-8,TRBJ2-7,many,TGTGCCAGCAGCTTAGTGGCGGGGTCTGGAGGCGAGCAGTACTTC,CASSLVAGSGGEQYF
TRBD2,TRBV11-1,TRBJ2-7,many,TGTGCCAGCAGCGTGACTAGCGGGAGAGGTAGCTACGAGCAGTACTTC,CASSVTSGRGSYEQYF
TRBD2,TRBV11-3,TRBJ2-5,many,TGTGCCAGCAGCTTAGATGCGGGAGGGTTGGAGACCCAGTACTTC,CASSLDAGGLETQYF
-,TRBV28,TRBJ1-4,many,TGTGCCAGCAGTTTATTCGATAGTGGGGAAAAACTGTTTTTT,CASSLFDSGEKLFF
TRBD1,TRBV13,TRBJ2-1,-,TGTGCCAGCAGCTTTTACGCCCAGGGGGCTAAGTTCTTC,CASSFYAQGAKFF
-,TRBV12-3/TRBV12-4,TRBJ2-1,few,TGTGCCAGCGGATCCGGTGCTAGCGACTACAATGAGCAGTTCTTC,CASGSGASDYNEQFF
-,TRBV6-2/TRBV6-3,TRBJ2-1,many,TGTGCCAGCAGTTACTCCCGTGAGCAGTTCTTC,CASSYSREQFF
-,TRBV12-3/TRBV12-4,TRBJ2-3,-,TGTGCCAGCAGTTTAGGGGGCTGGGCAGATACGCAGTATTTT,CASSLGGWADTQYF
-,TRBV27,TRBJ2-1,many,TGTGCCAGCAGTCGCGGACACTACTACAATGAGCAGTTCTTC,CASSRGHYYNEQFF
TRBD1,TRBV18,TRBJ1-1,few,TGTGCCAGCTCACCCCAAGACAGGGGCGACGCAAGTGAAGCTTTCTTT,CASSPQDRGDASEAFF
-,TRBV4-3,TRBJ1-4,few,TGCGCCAGCAGCCAAGGCACCGTCTCAACGCGGGAAAAACTGTTTTTT,CASSQGTVSTREKLFF
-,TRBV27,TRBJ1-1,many,TGTGCCAGCAGTTTACAGGGTTGGGGCACTGAAGCTTTCTTT,CASSLQGWGTEAFF
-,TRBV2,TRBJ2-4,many,TGTGCCAGCAGCAACTTTGGACGTAGAAAAAACATTCAGTACTTC,CASSNFGRRKNIQYF
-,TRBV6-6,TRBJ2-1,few,TGTGCCAGCAGTTACGCCCGGCTATCCGGAGAGCAGTTCTTC,CASSYARLSGEQFF
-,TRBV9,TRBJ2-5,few,TGTGCCAGCAGCGCTGCCTCGGGGTACCAAGAGACCCAGTACTTC,CASSAASGYQETQYF
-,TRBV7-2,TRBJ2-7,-,TGTGCCAGCAGCCCCGGCCTAGGGGGGGCCTACGAGCAGTACTTC,CASSPGLGGAYEQYF